Shown below are 12 T cell receptor beta chains from a single sample sequenced in a study of blood T cell repertoires in COVID-19. Produced via immunoSEQ multiplex PCR; TCRdb's table is partial and in-frame only. In the table there are 100,000 to 150,000 clones, 70% to 90% of which are singletons. The material sequenced was peripheral blood. The receptors were sampled from a woman older than 75 with acute or convalescent COVID-19.

This rearrangement joins TRBV5-1 to TRBJ1-2, with D maybe TRBD1 (6 bases). Trimming left V 0 bases short and J 0 bases short, with 9 bases between. The germline V gene encodes CDR1 SGHRS and CDR2 YFSETQ. The CDR3 is 15 amino acids. The CDR3 nucleotides are TGCGCCAGCAGCTTGGCCAGGGGTTCTAACTATGGCTACACCTTC. Amino acid sequence: CASSLARGSNYGYTF.

This clone came up once. The genes are TRBV5-6 and TRBJ2-2; possible D gene TRBD2, 5 bases. V shed 1 base and J shed 5 bases, with 9 bases lying between them. The germline CDR1 and CDR2 sequences are SGHDT and YYEEEE. This CDR3 is built from 14 residues. The CDR3 region has the DNA TGTGCCAGCAGCTTGAGCGGTATAACCGGGGAGCTGTTTTTT. Encoded protein: CASSLSGITGELFF.

The chain employs TRBV19 and TRBJ1-2; a possible D gene is TRBD1 (6 bases). CDR3 length: 14 residues. Trimming took 5 bases from V and 0 from J, leaving 10 bases between them. CDR1 and CDR2 (germline): LNHDA, SQIVND (reference sequence). CDR3 protein: CASSVQGSNYGYTF. CDR3 nucleotides: TGTGCCAGTAGTGTACAGGGTTCTAACTATGGCTACACCTTC.

The V and J genes are TRBV3-1 (or the pseudogene TRBV3-2) and TRBJ1-6, with 10 bases lining up with TRBD1. V lost 1 base to trimming and J lost 9 bases; unmatched junction nucleotides: 6. This CDR3 comprises 16 residues. Germline CDR1 and CDR2: LGHDT and YNNKEL (reference sequence). The DNA of the CDR3 is TGTGCCAGCAGCCAAGTAAGTGGGACAGGGGTTTCACCCCTCCACTTT. It yields the protein CASSQVSGTGVSPLHF.

The rearrangement joins TRBV6-5 to TRBJ1-4, with D possibly being TRBD1 (6 bases). Germline V gives CDR1 MNHEY, CDR2 SVGAGI. The V gene lost 4 bases and the J gene lost 4 bases, with 7 bases spanning the gap. The CDR3 is 13 amino acids. The CDR3 loop is CASSWGRNEKLFF. DNA for the CDR3: TGTGCCAGCAGTTGGGGGCGTAATGAAAAACTGTTTTTT.

This clone was counted a single time. The chain uses TRBV19 and TRBJ2-3, with 12 bases lining up with TRBD2. The CDR3 sequence is 17 residues long. CDR1 is LNHDA, CDR2 SQIVND, per germline (reference sequence). Losses at the gene ends were 6 bases for V and 5 bases for J; bases not matched to a gene: 12. The CDR3 bases are TGTGCCAGTAGACTTTCGACCCGACTAGCGGGAGAAGATACGCAGTATTTT. It codes for CASRLSTRLAGEDTQYF.

Only one count was recorded for this clone. V gene TRBV2 combines with J gene TRBJ1-4; 7 bases map to TRBD1. Losses at the gene ends were 5 bases for V and 7 bases for J; bases not matched to a gene: 4. CDR1 is SNHLY, CDR2 FYNNEI, per germline. The CDR3 is made up of 13 amino acids. The CDR3 loop reads CASSWQGGEKLFF. CDR3 DNA: TGTGCCAGCAGTTGGCAGGGGGGTGAAAAACTGTTTTTT.

J is TRBJ2-7 and V is TRBV3-1 (or the pseudogene TRBV3-2), with TRBD2 matching 8 bases. Per germline, CDR1 LGHDT and CDR2 YNNKEL (reference sequence). The CDR3 runs to 14 residues. V lost 3 bases, J lost 2 bases, and 3 bases stayed unmatched. The CDR3 DNA is TGTGCCAGCAGCCAGGTAGCGGGACCCTACGAGCAGTACTTC. It is translated as CASSQVAGPYEQYF.

The CDR3 reads CASSGTGGGSPLHF. DNA of the CDR3: TGTGCCAGCAGCGGCACAGGGGGGGGCTCACCCCTCCACTTT. The chain is built from TRBV11-2 and TRBJ1-6; 8 bases align to TRBD1. Germline loops: CDR1 SGHAT, CDR2 FQNNGV. This CDR3 has 14 residues. Germline trimming cut 5 bases from V and 10 bases from J; bases unmatched to any gene: 7.

J is TRBJ1-2 and V is TRBV7-2, with TRBD1 identical over 9 bases. This CDR3 is built from 15 residues. In germline, CDR1 is SGHTA, CDR2 FQGNSA. V lost 6 bases and J lost 0; bases outside the gene matches: 5. Written as DNA, the CDR3 is TGTGCCAGCAGTTTTACAGGGGGCGCTAACTATGGCTACACCTTC. This sequence encodes CASSFTGGANYGYTF.

The V call is TRBV27, the J call TRBJ1-6; TRBD1 might be the D (5 bases). Germline V CDR1 and CDR2: MNHEY, SMNVEV (reference sequence). V lost 2 bases and J lost 7, with 9 bases in between. The CDR3 spans 14 residues. The chain's CDR3 is CASSLSRVNSPLHF. The CDR3 bases are TGTGCCAGCAGTTTAAGCAGGGTAAATTCACCCCTCCACTTT.

The V gene is TRBV7-9, the J gene TRBJ1-1; 8 positions agree with TRBD1. The CDR3 runs 14 residues. J lost 4 bases, V lost 6 bases, and 7 bases had no gene match. CDR1 and CDR2 (germline): SEHNR, FQNEAQ (reference sequence). The CDR3 DNA reads TGTGCCAGCAGTCCCCTAGACAGGGGCACTGAAGCTTTCTTT. This codes for CASSPLDRGTEAFF.